The TCR beta chain under discussion was sequenced for a study of blood T cell repertoires in COVID-19. About the research overall: Sources were T cells, B-cell-depleted T cells, or PBMCs; the material itself was cDNA or gDNA.

The participants were between about 18 and 90 years old and came from under 25 US areas. Participants had their cohort set by participant-reported clinical history. Original data processing: The authors estimated nucleated cell counts from reference gene primer amplification. Some clones are missing from TCRdb's copy, which holds only in-frame ones; the method was immunoSEQ multiplex PCR. The DNA gave D and trimming, while V, J and clone size come from that table. The table has about 440,000 clones, roughly 87% seen once. This clone showed up just once. Sequenced input: PBMCs or T cells enriched from blood (not recorded which). This sequence was found in a young woman with acute COVID-19.

The CDR3 nucleotides read TGTGCCAGCAGCGCTCATAGCGGGAGCTCCTACGAGCAGTACTTC. This encodes CASSAHSGSSYEQYF. The chain recombines TRBV9 with TRBJ2-7, with 9 bases identical to TRBD2. The CDR3 covers 15 residues. V lost 3 bases and J lost 0; bases outside the gene matches: 4. CDR1 SGDLS and CDR2 YYNGEE come from the germline V gene.